The 8 T cell receptor beta chains below all came from one sample that was sequenced in a study of blood T cell repertoires in COVID-19. Measured with immunoSEQ multiplex PCR; TCRdb has only the in-frame clones, and not every one. The table shows some 190,000 clones, with 80% to 90% occurring only once. Sequencing used peripheral blood. The receptors were sampled from a human donor with active or convalescent COVID-19. The donor label of this sample is uncertain.

CDR3 in DNA: TGTGCCAGCAGAGAGCGGCGAACTAGCACAGATACGCAGTATTTT. Its translation: CASRERRTSTDTQYF. The rearrangement joins TRBV28 to TRBJ2-3; D may be TRBD2 (5 bases). The V gene lost 6 bases and the J gene lost 0 bases, with 13 bases spanning the gap. The CDR3 is 15 residues long. Germline-derived CDR1 and CDR2 are MDHEN and SYDVKM.

The gene calls are TRBV18 and TRBJ2-1, with D perhaps TRBD2 (6 bases). The V and J ends lost 3 bases and 5 bases respectively, with 8 bases between them. The CDR3 loop spans 13 amino acids. Germline values: CDR1 KGHSH, CDR2 LQKENI. In DNA, the CDR3 is TGTGCCAGCTCACCCGGGACTCACAATGAGCAGTTCTTC. This gives the protein CASSPGTHNEQFF.

The table lists this clone with a few counts. The chain joins TRBV3-1 (or the pseudogene TRBV3-2) to TRBJ2-3; 9 bases are a match to TRBD2. Trimming removed 7 bases from V and 8 bases from J; junction bases left unmatched: 7. Looked up from germline, CDR1 is LGHDT and CDR2 is YNNKEL (reference sequence). This CDR3 is built from 13 residues. The CDR3 region has the DNA TGTGCCAGCAAGGAAAGAGCGGGGGGTACGCAGTATTTT. Encoded protein: CASKERAGGTQYF.

The chain combines TRBV7-9 with TRBJ1-1; 9 bases line up with TRBD1. Germline CDR1 reads SEHNR; CDR2 reads FQNEAQ (reference sequence). J lost 4 bases, V lost 3 bases, and 9 bases had no gene match. This CDR3 is 16 amino acids long. CDR3 amino acids: CASSLGQGSIGTEAFF. The DNA for the CDR3 is TGTGCCAGCAGCTTGGGACAGGGTAGTATTGGCACTGAAGCTTTCTTT.

The chain couples TRBV24-1 to TRBJ2-2; possibly TRBD1 for D (6 bases). The CDR3 has 16 amino acids. V was shortened by 1 base and J by 5 bases, with 13 bases between the two germline ends. Germline V CDR1 and CDR2: KGHDR, SFDVKD. The CDR3 is CATSDFGQGYTGELFF. For the CDR3, the DNA is TGTGCCACCAGTGATTTTGGGCAGGGGTATACCGGGGAGCTGTTTTTT.

This clone was found once. The chain uses TRBV5-1 and TRBJ2-5; D unresolved. Per germline, CDR1 SGHRS and CDR2 YFSETQ. V lost 5 bases to trimming and J lost 3 bases, with 11 bases between them. The CDR3 has 13 amino acids. CDR3 in amino acids: CASRKPGEETQYF. The CDR3, as DNA: TGCGCCAGCAGGAAACCCGGAGAAGAGACCCAGTACTTC.

V and J are TRBV4-2 and TRBJ1-6; 8 bases map to TRBD1. Per the germline V gene, CDR1 is LGHNA and CDR2 is YNFKEQ. After removal of 4 bases from V and 5 bases from J, the junction contained 4 bases not matched to a gene. There are 15 residues in the CDR3. CDR3 loop: CASSRQGPDNSPLHF. For the CDR3, the DNA is TGTGCCAGCAGCCGACAGGGGCCCGATAATTCACCCCTCCACTTT.

The CDR3: CASSLAGAAAGELFF. CDR3 DNA: TGTGCCAGCAGTTTAGCGGGTGCTGCGGCCGGGGAGCTGTTTTTT. The V and J genes are TRBV2 and TRBJ2-2; 7 nucleotides agree with TRBD2. From germline, CDR1 is SNHLY and CDR2 FYNNEI. This CDR3 spans 15 amino acids. V trimming: 5 bases; J trimming: 6 bases; junction bases outside the gene matches: 9.